This record looks at one T cell receptor beta chain sequence and its context. The antigen this receptor binds is unknown. Qualities for individual bases were not recorded, and no much larger clone is one base off. Via the germline V gene, CDR1 is SGHNT and CDR2 YENEEA. From cysteine to phenylalanine, the CDR3 is 13 amino acids long. Of all the DNA, just the CDR3 is kept, 39 bases in frame from base 1. V is clipped by 3 bases and J by 4 bases, and the sequence between their germline boundaries is 6 bases long. Healthy HIV-negative adults with no recently reported acute infections or vaccinations were included as donors. Every donor was a Caucasian adult living in Nashville, Tennessee, USA. CD4+ T cells were enriched through magnetic negative selection, after which naive cells were positively selected on CD45RA and the remaining negative fraction served as the memory subset. Blood was obtained by leukapheresis, after which PBMCs were separated by Ficoll-Histopaque density gradient centrifugation and cryopreserved in liquid nitrogen vapor phase. Analytical flow cytometry was used to check the purity and quantity of each magnetically sorted T cell population. From each sorted fraction, genomic DNA was isolated and quantified by UV absorbance on a Nanodrop 2000c.

The data derive from a study of shared clonotypes between healthy human individuals (dated by TCRdb to 2019 to 2021). Concerning the study at large: The cohort included a few men and a couple of women between 18 and 49 years of age. Libraries were prepared and TCR repertoires were sequenced by different laboratories using diverse techniques, in order to increase sequencing depth and limit assay-specific biases. Per donor, leukapheresis produced somewhere between about 0.94 and 9.5 billion PBMCs. For each donor, CD4 naive and CD4 memory were each given three plates, CD8 naive was given two plates, and CD8 memory was given one plate. The study deeply sequenced blood TCR repertoires of several healthy adults to estimate repertoire size and the extent of clonotype sharing between individuals. Study-wide conclusions, independent of this receptor: Based on pairwise subsampling, the degree of clonotype sharing among donors was expected to be affected by sequencing depth. Sampling was restricted to blood, and TCR repertoires in tissue are likely to differ from TCR repertoires in blood. Naive subsets generally had larger estimated clonotype richness than memory subsets did. Compared with non-shared clonotypes, clonotypes shared by all four sorted-subset donors had higher generation probabilities. The genetic and exposure-history diversity represented was limited by the small number of donors. Rarefaction of sorted-subset datasets indicated incomplete sequencing despite the large sequencing depth. When several donors were compared, the shared fraction of clonotypes was roughly 4.8% for naive CD4, roughly 3.4% for naive CD8, about 2.4% for memory CD4, and less than 0.45% for memory CD8.

Using the deep immunoSEQ assay, multiplex PCR amplified TCR CDR3 regions from genomic DNA. Extracted genomic DNA from each cell subset was distributed evenly across all wells of several immunoSEQ 96-well plates, and each plate was treated as a replicate. For sorted subsets, each replicate PCR was loaded with 200 ng genomic DNA, equivalent to 25,000 to 35,000 T cell genomes. The purified libraries were quantified using a Qubit 3.0 fluorometer, sized with a Bioanalyzer 2100, and then quantified again using the KAPA Library Quantification kit. A separate single-read 150-cycle Illumina NextSeq 550 flow cell was used to sequence each immunoSEQ 96-well plate. In the authors' own workflow: Because only junctional sequences without quality scores were contained in the immunoSEQ output, filtering matching that applied to full-length reads could not be performed. Sequences were annotated with PyIR, a Python wrapper for IgBLAST v1.9, using IMGT germline references to assign V/J genes and CDR3. Any read was removed if the V/J assignment was weak (E-value above 1e-6), the CDR3 was missing, or the read contained stop codons, out-of-frame junctions, or ambiguous translated residues. V3J clonotypes were defined by identical inferred V gene, J gene, and CDR3 amino acid sequence. Percentage overlap between repertoires was calculated by dividing the number of shared unique clonotypes by the size of the smaller repertoire. Repertoire richness was assessed with RTK rarefaction, the Chao1 estimator, and Recon v2.1 estimates of unobserved clonotypes. OLGA was used to compute generation probabilities for all TCRbeta clonotypes that the gDNA method yielded from a few donors. Imported from immuneACCESS, the table was reduced by TCRdb to in-frame sequences with V and J called. These copies leave out some clones; in studies compared against another copy, an unresolved V gene accounts for under half, and the cause of the remainder is not known. V, J and clone size are taken as reported in that table, and D and trimming were inferred from the DNA itself. The sample includes millions of clones, with 85% to 95% observed a single time. About 0.39% of the sample belongs to the ten largest clones.

This receptor was obtained from a man aged 18 to 30 in good health. Some clones in this sample may be carry-over from other donors' samples. The sample was naive CD4+ T cells from PBMCs. The cell subset or site label, as the study defines it: CD45RA+ positively selected. The rearrangement combines TRBV11-3 with TRBJ2-2, with the D gene not confidently named. The encoded CDR3 is CASSFLVTGELFF. DNA sequence: TGTGCCAGCAGCTTTCTTGTCACCGGGGAGCTGTTTTTT.